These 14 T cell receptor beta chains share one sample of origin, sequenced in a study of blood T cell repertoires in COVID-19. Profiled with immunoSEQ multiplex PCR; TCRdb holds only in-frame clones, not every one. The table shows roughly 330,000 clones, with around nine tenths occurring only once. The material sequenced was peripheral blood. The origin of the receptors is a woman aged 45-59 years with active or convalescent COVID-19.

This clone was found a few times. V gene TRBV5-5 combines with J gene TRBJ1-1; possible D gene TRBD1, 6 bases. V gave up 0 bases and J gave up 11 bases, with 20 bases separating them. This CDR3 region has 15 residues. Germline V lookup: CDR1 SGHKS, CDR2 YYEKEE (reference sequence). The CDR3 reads CASSLGETGSGRAFF. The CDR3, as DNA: TGTGCCAGCAGCTTGGGGGAAACAGGGAGTGGCAGGGCTTTCTTT.

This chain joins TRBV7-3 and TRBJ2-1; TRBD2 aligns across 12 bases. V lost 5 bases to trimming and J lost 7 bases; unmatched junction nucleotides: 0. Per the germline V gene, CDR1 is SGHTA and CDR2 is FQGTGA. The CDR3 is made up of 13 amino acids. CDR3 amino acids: CASSGTSGNEQFF. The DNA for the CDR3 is TGTGCCAGCAGCGGGACTAGCGGGAATGAGCAGTTCTTC.

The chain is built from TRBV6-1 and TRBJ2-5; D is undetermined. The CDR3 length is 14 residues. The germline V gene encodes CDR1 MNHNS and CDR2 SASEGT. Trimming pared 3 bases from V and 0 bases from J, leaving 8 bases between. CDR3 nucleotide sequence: TGTGCCAGCAGTGACCACTCGTACCAAGAGACCCAGTACTTC. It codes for CASSDHSYQETQYF.

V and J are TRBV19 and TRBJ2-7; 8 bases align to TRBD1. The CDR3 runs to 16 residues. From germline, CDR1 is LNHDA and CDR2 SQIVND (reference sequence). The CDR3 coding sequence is TGTGTCCTATGGGGGACAGGACAGCCTATCTCCTACGAGCAGTACTTC. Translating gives CVLWGTGQPISYEQYF.

The CDR3 nucleotides are TGTGCCAGCTCACCGGAGGGAAAGTATGGCTACACCTTC. Translation: CASSPEGKYGYTF. V gene TRBV18 combines with J gene TRBJ1-2; D ambiguous. The CDR3 has 13 amino acids. The germline CDR1 and CDR2 sequences are KGHSH and LQKENI. Trimming stripped 3 bases from V and 5 bases from J, with 10 bases between. Variable domain in full (rest from reference TRBV18 and TRBJ1-2): NAGVMQNPRHLVRRRGQEARLRCSPMKGHSHVYWYRQLPEEGLKFMVYLQKENIIDESGMPKERFSAEFPKEGPSILRIQQVVRGDSAAYFCASSPEGKYGYTFGSGTRLTVV.

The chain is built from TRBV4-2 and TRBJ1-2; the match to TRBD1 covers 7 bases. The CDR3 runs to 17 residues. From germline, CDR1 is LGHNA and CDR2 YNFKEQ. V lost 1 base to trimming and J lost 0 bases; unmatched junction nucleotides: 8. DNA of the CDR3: TGTGCCAGCAGCCAAGCGGCGGGACAGCTCTCTAACTATGGCTACACCTTC. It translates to CASSQAAGQLSNYGYTF.

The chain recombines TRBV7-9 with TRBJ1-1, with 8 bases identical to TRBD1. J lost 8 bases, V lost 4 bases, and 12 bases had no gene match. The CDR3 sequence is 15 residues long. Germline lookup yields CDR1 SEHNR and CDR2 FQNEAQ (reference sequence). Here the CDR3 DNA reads TGTGCCAGCAGCTCTCCGTTCAGGGGGCCCGGAGAAGCTTTCTTT. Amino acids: CASSSPFRGPGEAFF.

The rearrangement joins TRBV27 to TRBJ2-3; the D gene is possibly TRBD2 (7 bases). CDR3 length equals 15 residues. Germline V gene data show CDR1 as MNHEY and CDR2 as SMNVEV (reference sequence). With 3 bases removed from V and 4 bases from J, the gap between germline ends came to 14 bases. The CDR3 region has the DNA TGTGCCAGCAGTTTGTGGGGGGGCAGATCAGATACGCAGTATTTT. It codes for CASSLWGGRSDTQYF.

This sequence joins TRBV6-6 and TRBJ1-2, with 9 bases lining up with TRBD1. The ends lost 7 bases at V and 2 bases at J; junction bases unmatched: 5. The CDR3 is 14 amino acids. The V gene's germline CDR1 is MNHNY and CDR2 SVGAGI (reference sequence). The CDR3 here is CASTETGGNYGYTF. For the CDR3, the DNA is TGTGCCAGCACCGAGACAGGGGGAAACTATGGCTACACCTTC.

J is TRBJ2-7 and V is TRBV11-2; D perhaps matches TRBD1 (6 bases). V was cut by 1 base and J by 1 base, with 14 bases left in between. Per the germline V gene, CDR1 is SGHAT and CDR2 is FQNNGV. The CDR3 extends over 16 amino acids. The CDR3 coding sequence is TGTGCCAGCAGCTTAGCCGTTTTGGACAGATCCTACGAGCAGTACTTC. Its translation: CASSLAVLDRSYEQYF.

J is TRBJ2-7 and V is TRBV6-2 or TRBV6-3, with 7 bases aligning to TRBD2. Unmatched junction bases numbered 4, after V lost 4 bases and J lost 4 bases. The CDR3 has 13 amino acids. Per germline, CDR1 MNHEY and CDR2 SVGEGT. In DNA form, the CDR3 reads TGTGCCAGCAGTTGGGCTAGCGGTTACGAGCAGTACTTC. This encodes CASSWASGYEQYF.

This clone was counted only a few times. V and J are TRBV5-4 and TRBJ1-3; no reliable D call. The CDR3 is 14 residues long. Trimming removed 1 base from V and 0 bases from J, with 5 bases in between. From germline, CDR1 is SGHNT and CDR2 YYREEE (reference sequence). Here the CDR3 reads CASSLRGSGNTIYF. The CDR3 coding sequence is TGTGCCAGCAGCTTGAGAGGCTCTGGAAACACCATATATTTT.

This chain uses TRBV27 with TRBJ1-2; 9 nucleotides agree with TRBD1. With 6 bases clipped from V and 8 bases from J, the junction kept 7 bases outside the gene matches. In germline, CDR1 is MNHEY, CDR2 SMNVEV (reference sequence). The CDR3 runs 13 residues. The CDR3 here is CASRNTGGQGYTF. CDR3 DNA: TGTGCCAGCAGGAACACAGGGGGCCAGGGCTACACCTTC.

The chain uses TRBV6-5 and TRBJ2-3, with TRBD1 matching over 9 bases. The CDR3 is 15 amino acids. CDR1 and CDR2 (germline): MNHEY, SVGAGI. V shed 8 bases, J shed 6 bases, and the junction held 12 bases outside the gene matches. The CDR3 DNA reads TGTGCCAGCGGAAGACAGGGGGGGGGCTCCGATACGCAGTATTTT. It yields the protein CASGRQGGGSDTQYF.